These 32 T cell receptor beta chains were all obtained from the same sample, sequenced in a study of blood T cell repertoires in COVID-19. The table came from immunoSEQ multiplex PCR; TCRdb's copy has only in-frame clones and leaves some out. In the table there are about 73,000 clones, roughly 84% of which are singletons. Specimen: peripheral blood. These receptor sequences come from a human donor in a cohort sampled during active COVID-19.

Here the CDR3 reads CATSRDMRIEEAFF. In DNA form, the CDR3 reads TGTGCCACCAGCAGAGATATGAGAATAGAAGAAGCTTTCTTT. V and J are TRBV15 and TRBJ1-1; D is unclear. In germline, CDR1 is LNHNV, CDR2 YYDKDF (reference sequence). The CDR3 has 14 residues. V dropped 0 bases and J dropped 8 bases, with 13 bases sitting between them.

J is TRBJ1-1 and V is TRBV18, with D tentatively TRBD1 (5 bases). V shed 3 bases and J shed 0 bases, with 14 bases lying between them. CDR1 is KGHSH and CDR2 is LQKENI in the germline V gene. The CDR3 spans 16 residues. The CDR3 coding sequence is TGTGCCAGCTCACCCACGCGGGGGTCAATGAACACTGAAGCTTTCTTT. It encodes CASSPTRGSMNTEAFF.

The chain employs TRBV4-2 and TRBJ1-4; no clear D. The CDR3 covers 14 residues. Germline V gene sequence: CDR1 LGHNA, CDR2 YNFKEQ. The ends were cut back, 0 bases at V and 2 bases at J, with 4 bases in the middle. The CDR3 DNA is TGTGCCAGCAGCCAAGATCGTACTAATGAAAAACTGTTTTTT. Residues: CASSQDRTNEKLFF.

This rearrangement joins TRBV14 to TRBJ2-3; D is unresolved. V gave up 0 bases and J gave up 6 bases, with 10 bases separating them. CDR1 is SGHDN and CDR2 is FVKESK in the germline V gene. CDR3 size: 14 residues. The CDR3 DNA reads TGTGCCAGCAGCCAAGAGTTCATGCGGGATACGCAGTATTTT. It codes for CASSQEFMRDTQYF.

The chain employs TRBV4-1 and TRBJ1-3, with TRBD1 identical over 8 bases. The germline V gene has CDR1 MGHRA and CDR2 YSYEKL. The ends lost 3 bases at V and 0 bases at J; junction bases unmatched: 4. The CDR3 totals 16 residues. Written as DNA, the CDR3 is TGCGCCAGCAGCCACCGACAGGGGCTCTCTGGAAACACCATATATTTT. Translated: CASSHRQGLSGNTIYF.

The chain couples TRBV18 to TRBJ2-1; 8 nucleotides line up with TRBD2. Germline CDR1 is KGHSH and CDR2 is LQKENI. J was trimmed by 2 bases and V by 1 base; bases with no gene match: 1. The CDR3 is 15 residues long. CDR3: CASSPQRGTYNEQFF. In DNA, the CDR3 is TGTGCCAGCTCACCACAGCGGGGGACCTACAATGAGCAGTTCTTC.

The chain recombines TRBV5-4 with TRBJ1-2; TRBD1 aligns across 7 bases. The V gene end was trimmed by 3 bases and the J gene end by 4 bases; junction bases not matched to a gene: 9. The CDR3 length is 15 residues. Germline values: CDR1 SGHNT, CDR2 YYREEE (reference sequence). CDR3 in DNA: TGTGCCAGCAGCTCTACAGGGGAAGGTAGCTATGGCTACACCTTC. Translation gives CASSSTGEGSYGYTF.

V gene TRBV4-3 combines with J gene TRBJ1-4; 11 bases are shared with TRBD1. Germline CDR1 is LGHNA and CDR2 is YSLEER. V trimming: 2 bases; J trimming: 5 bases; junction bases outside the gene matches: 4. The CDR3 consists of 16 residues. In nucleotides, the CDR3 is TGCGCCAGCAGCCAACGGGACAGGGGGACGAATGAAAAACTGTTTTTT. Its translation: CASSQRDRGTNEKLFF.

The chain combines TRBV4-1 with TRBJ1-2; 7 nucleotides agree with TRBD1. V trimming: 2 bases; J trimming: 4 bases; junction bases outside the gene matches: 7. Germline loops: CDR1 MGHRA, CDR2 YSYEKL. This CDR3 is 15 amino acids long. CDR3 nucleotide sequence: TGCGCCAGCAGCCAAACCGGACAGGTGGGCTATGGCTACACCTTC. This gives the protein CASSQTGQVGYGYTF.

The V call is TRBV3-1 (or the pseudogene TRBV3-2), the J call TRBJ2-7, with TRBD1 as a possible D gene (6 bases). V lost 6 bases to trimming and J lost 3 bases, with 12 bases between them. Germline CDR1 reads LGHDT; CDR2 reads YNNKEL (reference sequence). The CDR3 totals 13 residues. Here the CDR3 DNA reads TGTGCCAGCAGTACGACAGGATTCTACGAGCAGTACTTC. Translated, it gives CASSTTGFYEQYF.

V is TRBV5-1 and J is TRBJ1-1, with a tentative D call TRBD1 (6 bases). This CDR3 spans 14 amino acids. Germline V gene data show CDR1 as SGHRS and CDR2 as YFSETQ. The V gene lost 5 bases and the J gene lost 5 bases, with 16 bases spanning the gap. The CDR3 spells CASRLQGSETEAFF. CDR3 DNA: TGCGCCAGCAGATTACAGGGTTCGGAGACTGAAGCTTTCTTT.

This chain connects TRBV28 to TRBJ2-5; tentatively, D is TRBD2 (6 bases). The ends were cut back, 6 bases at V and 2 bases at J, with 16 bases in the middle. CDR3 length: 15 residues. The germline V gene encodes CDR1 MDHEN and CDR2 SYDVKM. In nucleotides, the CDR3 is TGTGCCAGCAGACCTGGGGCGGGGAGGCAAGAGACCCAGTACTTC. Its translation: CASRPGAGRQETQYF.

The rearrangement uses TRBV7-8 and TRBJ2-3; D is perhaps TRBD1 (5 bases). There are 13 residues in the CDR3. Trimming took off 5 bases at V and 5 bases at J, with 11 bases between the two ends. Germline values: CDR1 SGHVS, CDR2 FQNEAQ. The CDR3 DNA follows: TGTGCCAGCAGCCCGACAGTAGGAGATACGCAGTATTTT. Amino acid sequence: CASSPTVGDTQYF.

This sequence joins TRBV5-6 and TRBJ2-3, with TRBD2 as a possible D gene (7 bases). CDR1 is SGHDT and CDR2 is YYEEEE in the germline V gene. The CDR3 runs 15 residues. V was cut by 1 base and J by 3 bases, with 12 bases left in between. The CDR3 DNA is TGTGCCAGCAGCTTGTTTGGGGGGGCTACAGATACGCAGTATTTT. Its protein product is CASSLFGGATDTQYF.

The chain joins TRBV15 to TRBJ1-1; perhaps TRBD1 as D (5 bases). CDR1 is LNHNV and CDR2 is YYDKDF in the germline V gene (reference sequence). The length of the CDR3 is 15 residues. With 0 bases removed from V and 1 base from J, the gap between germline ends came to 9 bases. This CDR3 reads CATSRDPTANTEAFF. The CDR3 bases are TGTGCCACCAGCAGAGACCCGACAGCGAACACTGAAGCTTTCTTT.

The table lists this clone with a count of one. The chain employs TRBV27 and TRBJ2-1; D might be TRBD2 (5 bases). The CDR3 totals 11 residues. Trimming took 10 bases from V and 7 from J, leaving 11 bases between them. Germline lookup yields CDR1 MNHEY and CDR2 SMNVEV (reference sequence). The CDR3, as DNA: TGTGCCACTAATACGGGGAATGAGCAGTTCTTC. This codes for CATNTGNEQFF.

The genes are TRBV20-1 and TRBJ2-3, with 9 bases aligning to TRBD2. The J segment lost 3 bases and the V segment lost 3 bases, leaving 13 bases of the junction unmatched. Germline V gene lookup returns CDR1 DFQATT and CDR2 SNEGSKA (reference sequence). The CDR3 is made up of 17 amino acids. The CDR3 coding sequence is TGCAGTGCTAGTGGACCTCTTAGCGGGGGCGGAACAGATACGCAGTATTTT. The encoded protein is CSASGPLSGGGTDTQYF.

In DNA form, the CDR3 reads TGTGCCAGCAGTTACTCGACGGGGAATGAGCAGTTCTTC. This codes for CASSYSTGNEQFF. The V call is TRBV6-6, the J call TRBJ2-1, with D perhaps matching TRBD2 (5 bases). Germline CDR1 reads MNHNY; CDR2 reads SVGAGI (reference sequence). CDR3 length: 13 amino acids. Trimming cost V 0 bases and J 7 bases, with 7 bases left between them.

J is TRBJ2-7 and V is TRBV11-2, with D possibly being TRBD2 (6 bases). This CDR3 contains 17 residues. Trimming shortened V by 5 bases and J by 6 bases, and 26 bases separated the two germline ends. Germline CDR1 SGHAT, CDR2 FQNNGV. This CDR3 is CASSPLRGGSPGSEQYF. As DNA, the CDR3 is TGTGCCAGCAGCCCCCTGCGGGGCGGATCTCCGGGTAGCGAGCAGTACTTC.

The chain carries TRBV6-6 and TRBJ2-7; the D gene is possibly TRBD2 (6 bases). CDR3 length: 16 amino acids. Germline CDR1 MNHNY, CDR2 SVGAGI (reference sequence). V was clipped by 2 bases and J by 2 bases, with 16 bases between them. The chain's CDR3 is CASSYAPGGTPYEQYF. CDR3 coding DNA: TGTGCCAGCAGTTACGCCCCCGGGGGAACCCCCTACGAGCAGTACTTC.

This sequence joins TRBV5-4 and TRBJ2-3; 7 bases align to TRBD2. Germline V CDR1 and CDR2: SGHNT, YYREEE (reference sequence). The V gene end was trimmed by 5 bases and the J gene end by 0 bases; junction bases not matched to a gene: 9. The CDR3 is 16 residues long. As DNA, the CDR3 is TGTGCCAGCAGTCGACTAGCAGACCTGAGCACAGATACGCAGTATTTT. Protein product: CASSRLADLSTDTQYF.

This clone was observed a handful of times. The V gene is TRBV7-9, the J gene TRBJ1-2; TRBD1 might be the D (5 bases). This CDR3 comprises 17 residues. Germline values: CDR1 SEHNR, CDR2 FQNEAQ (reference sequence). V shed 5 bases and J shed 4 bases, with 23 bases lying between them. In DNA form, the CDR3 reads TGTGCCAGCAGCCGCCCGACAGCCTCTCGGAGTGGCTATGGCTACACCTTC. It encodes CASSRPTASRSGYGYTF.

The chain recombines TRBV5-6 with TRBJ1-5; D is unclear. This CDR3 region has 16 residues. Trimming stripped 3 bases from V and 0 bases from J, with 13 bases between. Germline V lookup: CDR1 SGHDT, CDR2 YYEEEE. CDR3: CASSWGGLGSNQPQHF. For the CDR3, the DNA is TGTGCCAGCAGCTGGGGAGGGTTGGGTAGCAATCAGCCCCAGCATTTT.

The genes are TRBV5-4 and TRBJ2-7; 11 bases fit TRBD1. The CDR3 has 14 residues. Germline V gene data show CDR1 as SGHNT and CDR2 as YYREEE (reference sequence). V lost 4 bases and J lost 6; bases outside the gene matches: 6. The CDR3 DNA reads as TGTGCCAGCAGCCCCGGACAGGGGGCGGGCGAGCAGTACTTC. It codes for CASSPGQGAGEQYF.

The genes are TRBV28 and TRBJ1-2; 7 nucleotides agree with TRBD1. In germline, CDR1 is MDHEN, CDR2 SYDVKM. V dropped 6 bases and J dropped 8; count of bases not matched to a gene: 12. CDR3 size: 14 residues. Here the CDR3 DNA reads TGTGCCAGCAGCCCGACAGGGCAAGGGAGGGGCTACACCTTC. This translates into CASSPTGQGRGYTF.

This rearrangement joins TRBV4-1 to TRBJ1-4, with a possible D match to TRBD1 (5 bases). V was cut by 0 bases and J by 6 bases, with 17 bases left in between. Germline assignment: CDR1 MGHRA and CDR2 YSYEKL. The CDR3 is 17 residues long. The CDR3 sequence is CASSQDRGNYLDEKLFF. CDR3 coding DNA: TGCGCCAGCAGCCAAGATAGGGGTAATTATTTGGATGAAAAACTGTTTTTT.

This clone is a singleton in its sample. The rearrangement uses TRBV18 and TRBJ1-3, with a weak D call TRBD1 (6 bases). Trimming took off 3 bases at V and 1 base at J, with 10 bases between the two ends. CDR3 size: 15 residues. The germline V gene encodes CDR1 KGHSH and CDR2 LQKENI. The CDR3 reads CASSPGTSSGNTIYF. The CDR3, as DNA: TGTGCCAGCTCACCCGGGACAAGTTCTGGAAACACCATATATTTT.

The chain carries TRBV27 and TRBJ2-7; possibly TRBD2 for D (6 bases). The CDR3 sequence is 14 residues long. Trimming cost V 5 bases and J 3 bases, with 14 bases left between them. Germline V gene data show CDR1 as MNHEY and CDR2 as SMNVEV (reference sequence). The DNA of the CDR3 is TGTGCCAGCAGTGCCTCGGGGGTAGGCTACGAGCAGTACTTC. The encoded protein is CASSASGVGYEQYF.

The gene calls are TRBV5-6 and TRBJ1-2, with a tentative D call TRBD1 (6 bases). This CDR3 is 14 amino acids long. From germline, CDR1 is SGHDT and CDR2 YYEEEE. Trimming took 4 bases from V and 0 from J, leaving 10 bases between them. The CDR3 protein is CASSPRTANYGYTF. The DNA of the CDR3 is TGTGCCAGCAGCCCGCGGACAGCTAACTATGGCTACACCTTC.

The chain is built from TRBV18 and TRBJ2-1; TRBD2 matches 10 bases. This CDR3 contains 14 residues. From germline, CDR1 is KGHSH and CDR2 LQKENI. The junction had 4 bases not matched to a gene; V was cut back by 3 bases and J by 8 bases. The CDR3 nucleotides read TGTGCCAGCTCACCTCGGACTAGCGGTGATGAGCAGTTCTTC. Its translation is CASSPRTSGDEQFF. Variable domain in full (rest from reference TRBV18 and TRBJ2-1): NAGVMQNPRHLVRRRGQEARLRCSPMKGHSHVYWYRQLPEEGLKFMVYLQKENIIDESGMPKERFSAEFPKEGPSILRIQQVVRGDSAAYFCASSPRTSGDEQFFGPGTRLTVL.

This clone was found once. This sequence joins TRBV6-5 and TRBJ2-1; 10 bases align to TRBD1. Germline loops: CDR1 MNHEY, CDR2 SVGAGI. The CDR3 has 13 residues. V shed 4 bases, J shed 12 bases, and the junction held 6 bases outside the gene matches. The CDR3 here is CASSSLRDRGQFF. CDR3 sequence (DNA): TGTGCCAGCAGTTCACTCCGGGACAGGGGGCAGTTCTTC.

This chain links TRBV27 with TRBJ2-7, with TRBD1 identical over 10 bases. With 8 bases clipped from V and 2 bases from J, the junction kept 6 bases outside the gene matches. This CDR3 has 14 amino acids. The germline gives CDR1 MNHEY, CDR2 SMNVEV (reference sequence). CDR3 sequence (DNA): TGTGCCAGCGGACAGGGGGAGGGTACCTACGAGCAGTACTTC. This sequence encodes CASGQGEGTYEQYF.